This T cell receptor (beta chain) was recovered during a study of blood T cell repertoires in COVID-19. Study as a whole: Whether acute or convalescent, the COVID-19 samples came from the United States, Italy and Spain. T cells, B-cell-depleted T cells, or PBMCs provided the cDNA or gDNA that served as material.

In the original processing: The authors estimated nucleated cell counts from reference gene primer amplification. Generated by immunoSEQ multiplex PCR, the TCRdb table keeps only in-frame clones and is missing some. V, J and clone size reflect that table, while D and trimming were determined from the DNA. The table has about 150,000 clones, under 85% seen once. A Seattle source enrolled patients during active infection and followed them longitudinally. The material sequenced was peripheral blood. The source of this sequence is a man between 60 and 75 years old with COVID-19, enrolled during active disease.

CDR3 sequence reads: CASNGGGQKEAFF. CDR3 coding DNA: TGTGCCAGCAACGGTGGGGGACAGAAAGAAGCTTTCTTT. The genes are TRBV7-9 and TRBJ1-1; 7 positions agree with TRBD1. The junction had 10 bases not matched to a gene; V was cut back by 7 bases and J by 8 bases. This CDR3 spans 13 amino acids. Germline V gives CDR1 SEHNR, CDR2 FQNEAQ (reference sequence). The full variable domain, its missing parts supplied by reference TRBV7-9 and TRBJ1-1, is DTGVSQNPRHKITKRGQNVTFRCDPISEHNRLYWYRQTLGQGPEFLTYFQNEAQLEKSRLLSDRFSAERPKGSFSTLEIQRTEQGDSAMYLCASNGGGQKEAFFGQGTRLTVV.